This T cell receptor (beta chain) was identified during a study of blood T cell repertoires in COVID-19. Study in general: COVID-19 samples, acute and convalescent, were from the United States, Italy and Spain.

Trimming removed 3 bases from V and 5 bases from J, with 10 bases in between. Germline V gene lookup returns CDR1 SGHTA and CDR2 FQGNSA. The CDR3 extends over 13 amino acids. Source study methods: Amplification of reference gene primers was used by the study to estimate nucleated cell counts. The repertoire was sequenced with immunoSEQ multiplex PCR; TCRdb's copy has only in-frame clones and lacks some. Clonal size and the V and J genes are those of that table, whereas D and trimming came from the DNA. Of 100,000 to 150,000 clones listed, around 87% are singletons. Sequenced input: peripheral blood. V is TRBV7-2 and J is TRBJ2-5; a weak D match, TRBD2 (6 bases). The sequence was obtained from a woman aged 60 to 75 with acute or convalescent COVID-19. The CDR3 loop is CASSFGGAETQYF. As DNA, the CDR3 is TGTGCCAGCAGCTTCGGGGGAGCGGAGACCCAGTACTTC.